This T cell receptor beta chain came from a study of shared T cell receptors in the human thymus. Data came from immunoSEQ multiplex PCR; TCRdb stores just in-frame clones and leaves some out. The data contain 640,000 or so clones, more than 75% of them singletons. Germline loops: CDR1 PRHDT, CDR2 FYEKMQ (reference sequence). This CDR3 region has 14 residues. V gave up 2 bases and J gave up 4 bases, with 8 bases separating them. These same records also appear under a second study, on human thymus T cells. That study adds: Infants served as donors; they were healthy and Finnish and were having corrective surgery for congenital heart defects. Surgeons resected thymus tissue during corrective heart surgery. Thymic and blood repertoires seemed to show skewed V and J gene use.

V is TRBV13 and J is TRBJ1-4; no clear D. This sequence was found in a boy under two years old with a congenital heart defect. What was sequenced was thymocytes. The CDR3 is CASSLTQLNEKLFF. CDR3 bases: TGTGCCAGCAGCTTAACACAGCTTAATGAAAAACTGTTTTTT. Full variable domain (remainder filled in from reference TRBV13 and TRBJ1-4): AAGVIQSPRHLIKEKRETATLKCYPIPRHDTVYWYQQGPGQDPQFLISFYEKMQSDKGSIPDRFSAQQFSDYHSELNMSSLELGDSALYFCASSLTQLNEKLFFGSGTQLSVL.